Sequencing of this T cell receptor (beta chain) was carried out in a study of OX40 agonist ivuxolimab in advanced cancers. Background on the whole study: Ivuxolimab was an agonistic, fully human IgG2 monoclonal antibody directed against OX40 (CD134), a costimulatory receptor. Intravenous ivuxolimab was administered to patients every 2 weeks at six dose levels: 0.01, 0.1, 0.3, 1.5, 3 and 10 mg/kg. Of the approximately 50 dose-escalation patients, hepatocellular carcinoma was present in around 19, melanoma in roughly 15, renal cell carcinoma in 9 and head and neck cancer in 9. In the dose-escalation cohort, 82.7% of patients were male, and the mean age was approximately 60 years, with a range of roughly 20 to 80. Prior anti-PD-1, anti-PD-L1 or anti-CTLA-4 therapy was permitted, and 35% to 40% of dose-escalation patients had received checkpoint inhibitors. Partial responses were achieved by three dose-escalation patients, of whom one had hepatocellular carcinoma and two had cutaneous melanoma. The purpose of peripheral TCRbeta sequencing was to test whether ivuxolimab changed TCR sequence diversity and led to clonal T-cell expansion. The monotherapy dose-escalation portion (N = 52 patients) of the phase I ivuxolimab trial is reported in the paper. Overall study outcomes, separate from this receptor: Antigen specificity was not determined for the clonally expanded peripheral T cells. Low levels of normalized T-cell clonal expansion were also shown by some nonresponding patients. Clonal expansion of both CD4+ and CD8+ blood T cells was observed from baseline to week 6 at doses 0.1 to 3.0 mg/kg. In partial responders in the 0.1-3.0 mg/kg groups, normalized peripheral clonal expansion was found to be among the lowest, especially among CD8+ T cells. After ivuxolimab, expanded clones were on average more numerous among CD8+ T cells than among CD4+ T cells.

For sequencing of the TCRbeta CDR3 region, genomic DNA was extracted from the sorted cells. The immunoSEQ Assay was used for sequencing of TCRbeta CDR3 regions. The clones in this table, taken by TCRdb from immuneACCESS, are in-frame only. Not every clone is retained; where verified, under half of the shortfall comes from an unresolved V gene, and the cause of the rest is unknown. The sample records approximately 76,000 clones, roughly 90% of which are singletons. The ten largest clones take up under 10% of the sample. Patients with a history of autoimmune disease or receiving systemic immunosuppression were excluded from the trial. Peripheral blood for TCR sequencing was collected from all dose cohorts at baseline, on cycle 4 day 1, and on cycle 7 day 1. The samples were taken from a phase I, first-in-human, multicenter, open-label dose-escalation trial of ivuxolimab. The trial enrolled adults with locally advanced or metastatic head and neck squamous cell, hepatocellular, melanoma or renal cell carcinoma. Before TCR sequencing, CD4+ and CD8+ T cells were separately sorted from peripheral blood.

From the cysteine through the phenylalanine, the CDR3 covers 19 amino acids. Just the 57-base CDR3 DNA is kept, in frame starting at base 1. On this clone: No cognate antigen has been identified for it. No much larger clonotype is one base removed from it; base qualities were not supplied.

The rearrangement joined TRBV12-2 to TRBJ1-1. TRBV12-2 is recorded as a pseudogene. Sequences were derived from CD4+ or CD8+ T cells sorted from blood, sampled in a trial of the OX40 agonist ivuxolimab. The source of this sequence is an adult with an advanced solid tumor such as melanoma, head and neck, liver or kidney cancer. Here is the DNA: TGTGCAAGTCTCCCCAGTCCCGGAAATTGGGACTTGGGGATGACTGAAGCTTTCTTT. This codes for CASLPSPGNWDLGMTEAFF.